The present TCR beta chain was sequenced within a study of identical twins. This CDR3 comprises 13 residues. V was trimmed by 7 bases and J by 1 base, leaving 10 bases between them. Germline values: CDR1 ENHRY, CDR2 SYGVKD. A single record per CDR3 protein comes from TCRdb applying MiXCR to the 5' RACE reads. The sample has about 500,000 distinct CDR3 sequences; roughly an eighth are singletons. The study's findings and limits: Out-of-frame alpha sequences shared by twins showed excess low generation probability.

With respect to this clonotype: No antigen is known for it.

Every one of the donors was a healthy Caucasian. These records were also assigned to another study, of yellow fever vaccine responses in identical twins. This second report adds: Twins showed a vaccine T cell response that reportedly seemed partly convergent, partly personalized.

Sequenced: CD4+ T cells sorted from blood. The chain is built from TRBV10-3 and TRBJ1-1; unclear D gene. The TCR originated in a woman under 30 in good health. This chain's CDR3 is CAIKQLANTEAFF. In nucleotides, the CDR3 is TGTGCCATCAAACAGTTAGCGAACACTGAAGCTTTCTTT.